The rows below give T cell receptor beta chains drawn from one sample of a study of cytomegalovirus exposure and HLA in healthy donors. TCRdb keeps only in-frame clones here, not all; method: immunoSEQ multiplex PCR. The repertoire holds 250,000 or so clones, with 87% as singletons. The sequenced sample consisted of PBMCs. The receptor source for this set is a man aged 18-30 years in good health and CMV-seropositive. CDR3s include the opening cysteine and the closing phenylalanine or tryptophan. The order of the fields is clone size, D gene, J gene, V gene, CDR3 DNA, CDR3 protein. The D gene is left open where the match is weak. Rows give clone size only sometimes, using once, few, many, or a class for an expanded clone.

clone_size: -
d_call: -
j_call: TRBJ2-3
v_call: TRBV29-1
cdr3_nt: TGCAGCGGCATATCAATAGCGGACCCCACAGATACGCAGTATTTT
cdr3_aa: CSGISIADPTDTQYF

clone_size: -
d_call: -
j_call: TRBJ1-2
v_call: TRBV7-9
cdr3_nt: TGTGCCAGCAGCATGCAGAGTGTCTATGGCTACACCTTC
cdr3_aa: CASSMQSVYGYTF

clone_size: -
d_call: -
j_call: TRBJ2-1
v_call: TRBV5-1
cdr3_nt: TGCGCCAGCAGCCCATCGGACCCCTACAATGAGCAGTTCTTC
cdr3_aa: CASSPSDPYNEQFF

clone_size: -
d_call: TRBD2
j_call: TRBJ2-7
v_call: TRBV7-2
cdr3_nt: TGTGCCAGCAGCCAGGCGATAGCGGGAGGATCCCACGAGCAGTACTTC
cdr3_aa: CASSQAIAGGSHEQYF

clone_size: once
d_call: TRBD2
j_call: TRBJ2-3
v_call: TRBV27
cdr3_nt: TGTGCCAGCAGCCGCCCCGGGAGGGACACAGATACGCAGTATTTT
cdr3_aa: CASSRPGRDTDTQYF

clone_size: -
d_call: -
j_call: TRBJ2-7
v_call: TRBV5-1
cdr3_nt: TGCGCCAGCAGCAGGGACGGCTCCTACGAGCAGTACTTC
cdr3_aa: CASSRDGSYEQYF

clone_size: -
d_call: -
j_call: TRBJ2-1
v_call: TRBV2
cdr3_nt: TGTGCCAGCAGTGGGCTAGCGAGCTACAATGAGCAGTTCTTC
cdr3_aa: CASSGLASYNEQFF

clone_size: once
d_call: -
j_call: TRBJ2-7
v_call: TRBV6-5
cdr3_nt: TGTGCCAGCAGTCCGCAGTGGGGAGCCTACGAGCAGTACTTC
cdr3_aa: CASSPQWGAYEQYF

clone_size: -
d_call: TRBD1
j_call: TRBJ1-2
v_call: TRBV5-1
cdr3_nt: TGCGCCAGCAGCCCCAGACAGGGGGATATTGATGGCTACACCTTC
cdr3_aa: CASSPRQGDIDGYTF

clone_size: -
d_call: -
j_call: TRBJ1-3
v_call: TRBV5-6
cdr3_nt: TGTGCCAGCAGCTTGGGTCCGGGCACCATATATTTT
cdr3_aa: CASSLGPGTIYF

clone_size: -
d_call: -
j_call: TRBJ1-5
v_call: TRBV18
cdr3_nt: TGTGCCAGCTCATCCTTTCTCGACAGCTATAGCAATCAGCCCCAGCATTTT
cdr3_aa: CASSSFLDSYSNQPQHF

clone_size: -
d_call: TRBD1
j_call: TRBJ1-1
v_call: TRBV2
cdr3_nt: TGTGCCAGCAGTTACGCCGGGACAGCCAACACTGAAGCTTTCTTT
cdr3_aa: CASSYAGTANTEAFF

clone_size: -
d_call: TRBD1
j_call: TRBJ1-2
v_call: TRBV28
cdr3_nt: TGTGCCAGCAGTTACAATACAGGGGCGGGCACCTTC
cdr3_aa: CASSYNTGAGTF

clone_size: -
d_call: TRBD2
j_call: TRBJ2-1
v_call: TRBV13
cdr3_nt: TGTGCCAGCAGGGGGGGGAGCTCCTACAATGAGCAGTTCTTC
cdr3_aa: CASRGGSSYNEQFF

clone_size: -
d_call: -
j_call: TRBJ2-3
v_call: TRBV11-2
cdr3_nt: TGTGCCAGCAGCCTAGGGGCGATCACAGATACGCAGTATTTT
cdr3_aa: CASSLGAITDTQYF

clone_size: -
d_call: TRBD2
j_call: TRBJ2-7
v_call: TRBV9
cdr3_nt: TGTGCCAGCAGCTTGGGGACTAGCGCCTACGAGCAGTACTTC
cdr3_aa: CASSLGTSAYEQYF

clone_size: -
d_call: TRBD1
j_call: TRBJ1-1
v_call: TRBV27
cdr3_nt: TGTGCCAGCAGTTCCGGACAGGGCGTGAACACTGAAGCTTTCTTT
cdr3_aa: CASSSGQGVNTEAFF

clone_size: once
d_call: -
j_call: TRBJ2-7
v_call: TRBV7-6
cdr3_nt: TGTGCCAGCAGCTTAGAAGCCAGCGGAACCTTGTTGGGGTACGAGCAGTACTTC
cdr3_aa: CASSLEASGTLLGYEQYF

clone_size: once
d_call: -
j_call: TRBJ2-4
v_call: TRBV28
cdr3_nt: TGTGCCAGCGGAAGTCGGACTCAGTACTTC
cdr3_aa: CASGSRTQYF

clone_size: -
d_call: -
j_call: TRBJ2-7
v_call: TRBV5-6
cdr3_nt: TGTGCCAGCAGCTTCGGCTCCTTACTGGCCGAGCAGTACTTC
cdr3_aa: CASSFGSLLAEQYF

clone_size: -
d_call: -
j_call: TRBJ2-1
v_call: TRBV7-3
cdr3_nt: TGTGCCAGCAGCTTGGGCTCCTACAATGAGCAGTTCTTC
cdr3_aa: CASSLGSYNEQFF

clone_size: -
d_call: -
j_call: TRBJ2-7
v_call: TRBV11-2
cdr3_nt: TGTGCCAGCAGCACCTTACAGGCCCCCTACGAGCAGTACTTC
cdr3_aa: CASSTLQAPYEQYF

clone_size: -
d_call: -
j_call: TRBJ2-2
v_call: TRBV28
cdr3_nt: TGTGCCAGCAGTTTATACGCGAACACCGGGGAGCTGTTTTTT
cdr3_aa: CASSLYANTGELFF

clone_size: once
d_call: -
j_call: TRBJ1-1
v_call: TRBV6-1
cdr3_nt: TGTGCCAGCAGCACCACAGGGCTGAACACTGAAGCTTTCTTT
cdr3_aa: CASSTTGLNTEAFF

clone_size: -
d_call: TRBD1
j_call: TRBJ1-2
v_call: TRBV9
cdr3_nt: TGTGCCAGCAGCCCCTGGACAGGGGGCTATGGCTACACCTTC
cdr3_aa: CASSPWTGGYGYTF

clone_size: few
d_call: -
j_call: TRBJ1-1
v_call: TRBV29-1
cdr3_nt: TGCAGCGTTGTACGAATGAACACTGAAGCTTTCTTT
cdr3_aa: CSVVRMNTEAFF

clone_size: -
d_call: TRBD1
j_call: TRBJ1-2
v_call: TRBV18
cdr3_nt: TGTGCCAGCTCACCCGGGACAGGGGTTGGTGGCTACACCTTC
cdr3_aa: CASSPGTGVGGYTF

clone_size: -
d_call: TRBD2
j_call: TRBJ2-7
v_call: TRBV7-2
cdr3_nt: TGTGCCAGCGTTCTAGCGGGAGATTCGTACGAGCAGTACTTC
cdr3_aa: CASVLAGDSYEQYF

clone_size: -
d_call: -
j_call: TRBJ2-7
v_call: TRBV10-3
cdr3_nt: TGTGCCATCGGTTCCGGTCCTCCCTACGAGCAGTACTTC
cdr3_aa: CAIGSGPPYEQYF

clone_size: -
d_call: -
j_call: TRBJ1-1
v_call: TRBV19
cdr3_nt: TGTGCCACCCAGCTCCGGGACACCTTGAACACTGAAGCTTTCTTT
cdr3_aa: CATQLRDTLNTEAFF

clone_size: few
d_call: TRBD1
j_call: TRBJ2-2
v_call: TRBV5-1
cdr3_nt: TGCGCCAGCAGCTTATCCCCGGGACAGGGGATCGGGGAGCTGTTTTTT
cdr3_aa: CASSLSPGQGIGELFF

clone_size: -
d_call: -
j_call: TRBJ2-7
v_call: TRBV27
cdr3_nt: TGTGCCAGCAGTTGGCGGGGGCTTGTTTACGAGCAGTACTTC
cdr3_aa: CASSWRGLVYEQYF

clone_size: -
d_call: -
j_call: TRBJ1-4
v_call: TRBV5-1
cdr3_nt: TGCGCCAGCAGCCCTGGACGGCCAACTAATGAAAAACTGTTTTTT
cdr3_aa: CASSPGRPTNEKLFF

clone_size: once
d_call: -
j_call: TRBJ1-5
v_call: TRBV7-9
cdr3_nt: TGTGCCAGCAGCCCGGCGGGGCGCGACGGACAGCCCCAGCATTTT
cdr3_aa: CASSPAGRDGQPQHF

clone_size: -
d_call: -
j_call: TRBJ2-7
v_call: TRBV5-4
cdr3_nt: TGTGCCAGCAGACCCGGACAGAGCACCTACGAGCAGTACTTC
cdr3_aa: CASRPGQSTYEQYF

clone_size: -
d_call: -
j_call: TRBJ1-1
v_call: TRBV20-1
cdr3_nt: TGCAGTGCTAGGGACAATGAAGCTTTCTTT
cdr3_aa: CSARDNEAFF

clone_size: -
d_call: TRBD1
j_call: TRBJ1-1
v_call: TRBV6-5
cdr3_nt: TGTGCCAGCAGTCCTGACAGGGCGAGGGCTGAAGCTTTCTTT
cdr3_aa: CASSPDRARAEAFF

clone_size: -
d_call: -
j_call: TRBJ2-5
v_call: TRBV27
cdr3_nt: TGTGCCAGCAGTTTCTCTCCCTTAGGCGGGAAAGAGACCCAGTACTTC
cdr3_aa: CASSFSPLGGKETQYF

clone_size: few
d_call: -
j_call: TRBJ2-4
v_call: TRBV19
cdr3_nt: TGTGCCTCAAATAGCTATGCCAAAAACATTCAGTACTTC
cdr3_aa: CASNSYAKNIQYF

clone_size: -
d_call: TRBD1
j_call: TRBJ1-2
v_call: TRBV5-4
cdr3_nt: TGTGCCAGCAGCTTGGGAGGGGGCGCACCCAATCACTATGGCTACACCTTC
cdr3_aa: CASSLGGGAPNHYGYTF

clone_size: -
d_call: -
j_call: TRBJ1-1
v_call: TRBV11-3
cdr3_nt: TGTGCCAGCAGCCAGACACGGGGGGAAGCTTTCTTT
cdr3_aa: CASSQTRGEAFF

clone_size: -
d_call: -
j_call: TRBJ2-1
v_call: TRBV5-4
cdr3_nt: TGTGCCAGCAGCAAGTGGGGGGGCGATGAGCAGTTCTTC
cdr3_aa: CASSKWGGDEQFF

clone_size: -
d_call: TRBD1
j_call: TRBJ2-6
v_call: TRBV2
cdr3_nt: TGTGCCAGCAGATCAGGGGGTGGGGCCAACGTCCTGACTTTC
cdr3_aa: CASRSGGGANVLTF

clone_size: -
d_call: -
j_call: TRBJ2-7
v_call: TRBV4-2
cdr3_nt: TGTGCCAGCAGCCAAGAGGGTGGCGAGCAGTACTTC
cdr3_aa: CASSQEGGEQYF

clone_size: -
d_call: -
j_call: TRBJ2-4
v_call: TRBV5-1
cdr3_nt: TGCGCCAGCAGCTTGGCACAGGGACCAGGGCTTCAGTACTTC
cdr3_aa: CASSLAQGPGLQYF

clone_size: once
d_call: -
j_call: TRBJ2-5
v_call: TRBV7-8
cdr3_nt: TGTGCCAGCAGCCTCGCAGGGGAACCGGAGCAGACCCAGTACTTC
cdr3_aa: CASSLAGEPEQTQYF

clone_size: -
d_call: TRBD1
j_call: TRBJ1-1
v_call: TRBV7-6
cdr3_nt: TGTGCCAGCAGCCTAATGACAGGGAGTGAAGCTTTCTTT
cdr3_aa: CASSLMTGSEAFF

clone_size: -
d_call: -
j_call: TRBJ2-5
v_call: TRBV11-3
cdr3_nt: TGTGCCAGCAGCTCTGGACCCAACCAAGAGACCCAGTACTTC
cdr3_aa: CASSSGPNQETQYF

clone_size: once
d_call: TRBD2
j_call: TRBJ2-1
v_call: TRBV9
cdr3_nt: TGTGCCAGCAGCGTAGCCGTGACTAGCGGCTACAATGAGCAGTTCTTC
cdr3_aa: CASSVAVTSGYNEQFF